This TCR beta chain was sequenced during a study of early T cells in non-severe SARS-CoV-2 infection. About the research overall: The input, bulk RNA from unsorted whole blood, was sequenced, and chains were unpaired. The study, taken as a whole, reports: Comparison of clonotypes with VDJdb favored anti-spike CD8 responses while missing private and CD4 specificities.

J was trimmed by 12 bases and V by 2 bases; bases with no gene match: 22. CDR1 and CDR2 from the germline V gene are SGHKS and YYEKEE (reference sequence). The CDR3 sequence is 17 residues long. To note about this clonotype: What it recognizes is unknown.

Individual cDNA molecules were tagged with unique molecular identifiers, the study reported. Each CDR3 protein gets one entry after TCRdb re-called the 5' RACE reads with MiXCR. Of around 84,000 distinct CDR3 sequences in the sample, roughly 14% were seen once. Sequenced sample: whole blood. The chain combines TRBV5-5 with TRBJ1-1; TRBD1 agrees at 7 bases. This TCR derives from an adult who was a healthcare worker with PCR-confirmed SARS-CoV-2 infection or an uninfected control (not recorded which). The CDR3 nucleotides are TGTGCCAGCAGCTTCCACAGGGGCGGTGCTGGTATGGACAGGTCTTTCTTT. Translation: CASSFHRGGAGMDRSFF.